This is a list of T cell receptor beta chains from one sample in a study of identical twins. TCRdb reprocessed the 5' RACE reads with MiXCR, giving one entry per CDR3 protein. The data show hundreds of thousands of distinct CDR3 sequences, around 7% seen once. These records were also assigned to another study, of yellow fever vaccine responses in identical twins.

Sequencing input: memory (CD45RO+) T cells sorted from blood. The receptors here all came from a woman aged 18-29 years in good health. Both conserved end residues are part of each CDR3. Fields, in order: CDR3 length, V gene, J gene, D gene, clone size, CDR3 DNA, CDR3 protein. D genes are given only for firm matches. The size of a clone is reported for some rows only, either as once, few or many, or as a class for expanded clones.

15	TRBV9	TRBJ2-7	TRBD1	.	TGTGCCAGCAGCGACCGGGACAGGGGGCCGTACGAGCAGTACTTC	CASSDRDRGPYEQYF
16	TRBV5-1	TRBJ2-1	.	many	TGCGCCAGCAGCACTTCGTGGGACCCCTCCTACAATGAGCAGTTCTTC	CASSTSWDPSYNEQFF
20	TRBV15	TRBJ2-3	TRBD2	.	TGTGCCACCAGCAGAGATGGCTACCCGACTAGCGGGAGGGCCGGAGATACGCAGTATTTT	CATSRDGYPTSGRAGDTQYF
15	TRBV14	TRBJ1-2	.	few	TGTGCCAGCAGCCCTGGTATCGGAACTAACTATGGCTACACCTTC	CASSPGIGTNYGYTF
13	TRBV12-3/TRBV12-4	TRBJ2-7	.	.	TGTGCCAGCAGTTTGGGTGGGCTTAGCGAGCAGTACTTC	CASSLGGLSEQYF
16	TRBV28	TRBJ2-7	.	many	TGTGCCAGCATCGAAACCCGTCCGGCAGGGTCCTACGAGCAGTACTTC	CASIETRPAGSYEQYF
16	TRBV11-2	TRBJ2-1	.	many	TGTGCCAGCAGCTTAGGACAGGCGAGCTCCTACAATGAGCAGTTCTTC	CASSLGQASSYNEQFF
17	TRBV7-9	TRBJ2-1	.	.	TGTGCCAGCAGCTCCACACGACAGGAGAGCTCCTACAATGAGCAGTTCTTC	CASSSTRQESSYNEQFF
13	TRBV28	TRBJ2-1	.	.	TGTGCCAGCAGTTCGTTCCTGAACAATGAGCAGTTCTTC	CASSSFLNNEQFF
14	TRBV6-5	TRBJ2-1	TRBD2	.	TGTGCCAGCAGTTACCAAGGACTAGTTAATGAGCAGTTCTTC	CASSYQGLVNEQFF
17	TRBV3-1	TRBJ1-2	.	.	TGTGCCAGCAGCCATGCACCCACGGGATATACTAACTATGGCTACACCTTC	CASSHAPTGYTNYGYTF
12	TRBV20-1	TRBJ1-3	.	.	TGCAGTGGGGCAGGGGAGGGAAACACCATATATTTT	CSGAGEGNTIYF
14	TRBV4-1	TRBJ2-5	.	few	TGCGCCAGCAGCCAAATCAGGGCGGTAGAGACCCAGTACTTC	CASSQIRAVETQYF
14	TRBV20-1	TRBJ2-4	TRBD2	few	TGCAGTGCTAGAGTGGGTAGCGGGGGAAACATTCAGTACTTC	CSARVGSGGNIQYF
15	TRBV24-1	TRBJ2-3	.	many	TGTGCCACCAGTGACTCTGACAAGAGCACAGATACGCAGTATTTT	CATSDSDKSTDTQYF
15	TRBV7-2	TRBJ2-2	TRBD2	few	TGTGCCAGCAGCTTCTTTAGCGGGGGCGGCGGGGAGCTGTTTTTT	CASSFFSGGGGELFF
15	TRBV5-4	TRBJ2-1	TRBD2	.	TGTGCCAGCAGCTTGGTTGGGGGGGGCTACAATGAGCAGTTCTTC	CASSLVGGGYNEQFF
19	TRBV2	TRBJ2-2	TRBD2	few	TGTGCCAGCAGTGAAGCGCTGGGACTAGCGGGAGGGAACACCGGGGAGCTGTTTTTT	CASSEALGLAGGNTGELFF
18	TRBV29-1	TRBJ2-5	TRBD1	many	TGCAGCGTTGAAGAAATATACAGACAGGGAATCGTTCAAGAGACCCAGTACTTC	CSVEEIYRQGIVQETQYF
16	TRBV5-1	TRBJ2-3	TRBD1	.	TGCGCCAGCAGCTTGAATCAGGGGGCGACAACAGATACGCAGTATTTT	CASSLNQGATTDTQYF
14	TRBV20-1	TRBJ2-1	TRBD2	few	TGCAGTGCAGAACTAGCGGAGTTTGACAATGAGCAGTTCTTC	CSAELAEFDNEQFF
13	TRBV2	TRBJ2-1	.	many	TGTGCCAGCAGTGTGTTGGCTAGCAATGAGCAGTTCTTC	CASSVLASNEQFF
13	TRBV27	TRBJ2-7	.	few	TGTGCCAGCAGTTTATCAGGGGCCAACGAGCAGTACTTC	CASSLSGANEQYF
18	TRBV13	TRBJ2-5	.	.	TGTACCATCAGTTACAAGGAGACTAGTTCGGGACCTCGGGAGACCCAGTACTTC	CTISYKETSSGPRETQYF
16	TRBV18	TRBJ2-5	TRBD1	.	TGTGCCAGCTCAGGCTCTCGGACAGGGGGCGCGGAGACCCAGTACTTC	CASSGSRTGGAETQYF
18	TRBV15	TRBJ1-1	.	few	TGTGCCACCAGCACCCGTCGTCTGGGAAAAGGTTTTTACACTGAAGCTTTCTTT	CATSTRRLGKGFYTEAFF
15	TRBV7-3	TRBJ2-2	TRBD1	many	TGTGCCAGCAGCCCCACAGGGGAGATTGGCGGGGAGCTGTTTTTT	CASSPTGEIGGELFF
16	TRBV4-2	TRBJ2-3	TRBD2	few	TGTGCCAGCAGCCAGGCGACTAGCGGGGGTTCAGATACGCAGTATTTT	CASSQATSGGSDTQYF
15	TRBV18	TRBJ2-3	TRBD2	few	TGTGCCAGCTCACCACTAGCGGGGAAGCCAGATACGCAGTATTTT	CASSPLAGKPDTQYF
15	TRBV10-3	TRBJ2-5	TRBD2	many	TGTGCCATCAGGGCGACTAGCGGGAGTATGGAGACCCAGTACTTC	CAIRATSGSMETQYF
16	TRBV5-4	TRBJ2-3	TRBD2	few	TGTGCCAGCAGCTTGGTTCTCCTAGCGGGCACAGATACGCAGTATTTT	CASSLVLLAGTDTQYF
15	TRBV2	TRBJ2-3	.	few	TGTGCCAGCAGGAGGAACCTTCTTAGCACAGATACGCAGTATTTT	CASRRNLLSTDTQYF
14	TRBV6-4	TRBJ2-2	TRBD2	few	TGTGCCAGCAGTGACGGGACTAGCACCGGGGAGCTGTTTTTT	CASSDGTSTGELFF
13	TRBV6-1	TRBJ1-1	.	few	TGTGCCAGCAGTGCCAGAGCCTACACTGAAGCTTTCTTT	CASSARAYTEAFF
17	TRBV4-2	TRBJ2-1	.	.	TGTGCCAGCAGCCAAGGGAGGGGGGGGCAAACCTACAATGAGCAGTTCTTC	CASSQGRGGQTYNEQFF
12	TRBV28	TRBJ1-2	TRBD1	.	TGTGCCAGCAGTCCCCGGACAGGGAACTACACCTTC	CASSPRTGNYTF
13	TRBV28	TRBJ1-2	.	many	TGTGCCAGCAGTTTGGGGGGTGGCTATGGCTACACCTTC	CASSLGGGYGYTF